This T cell receptor (beta chain) was sequenced in a study of CD8+ T cells in alopecia areata. Germline CDR1 is MNHEY and CDR2 is SVGAGI. This CDR3 contains 12 residues. Trimming removed 4 bases at V and 7 bases at J, with 10 bases between. Isolated RNA was reverse transcribed into cDNA used as the sequencing template. Only in-frame clones appear in the TCRdb table, and some are missing; sequencing was by immunoSEQ multiplex PCR. Here the sample spans 110,000 or so clones, roughly 66% being singletons. Isolation of CD4+ and CD8+ T cells from PBMCs was achieved by sorting. The sample comprised CD4+ T cells sorted from blood. V and J are TRBV6-5 and TRBJ1-2, with no clear D. The source of this sequence is a human donor in good health. In DNA, the CDR3 is TGTGCCAGCAGTTCGACTTCTGGTGGCTACACCTTC. This gives the protein CASSSTSGGYTF.